These 30 T cell receptor beta chains were sequenced from one sample in a study of beta chain features in type 1 diabetes. General observations from the study: People with Type 1 diabetes carried modestly yet significantly shorter TCRB CDR3s in all four CD4+ subsets.

Their cognate antigens are unknown. cDNA synthesis used the whole RNA isolate, giving expressed TCRB sequences. Here immunoSEQ multiplex PCR was the method, and the copy in TCRdb shows in-frame clones only, minus some. The sample records around 280,000 clones, 14% to 15% being singletons. The source material was naive CD4+ T cells from blood. These TCRs come from a man between 18 and 29 years old with type 1 diabetes.

This clone was seen only a few times. The genes are TRBV29-1 and TRBJ1-1, with D possibly matching TRBD1 (6 bases). Deletions cut 8 bases from V and 0 bases from J, with 7 bases between. The CDR3 covers 11 residues. Looked up from germline, CDR1 is SQVTM and CDR2 is ANQGSEA. The CDR3 here is CSTGMNTEAFF. In DNA, the CDR3 is TGCAGCACAGGGATGAACACTGAAGCTTTCTTT.

This clone has only a few counts. In DNA, the CDR3 is TGTGCCAGCAGTTATAGCGTCGTGACAGATACGCAGTATTTT. It specifies CASSYSVVTDTQYF. The chain uses TRBV27 and TRBJ2-3; tentative D call: TRBD2 (5 bases). Germline V gene data show CDR1 as MNHEY and CDR2 as SMNVEV (reference sequence). The length of the CDR3 is 14 residues. Trimming removed 4 bases at V and 3 bases at J, with 11 bases between.

The rearrangement uses TRBV19 and TRBJ2-3, with 7 bases lining up with TRBD1. The CDR3 runs 15 residues. After removal of 6 bases from V and 4 bases from J, the junction contained 10 bases not matched to a gene. Germline lookup yields CDR1 LNHDA and CDR2 SQIVND (reference sequence). The CDR3: CASRKGARHSDTQYF. The CDR3 nucleotides read TGTGCCAGTAGGAAGGGGGCGCGTCATTCAGATACGCAGTATTTT.

The CDR3 DNA follows: TGTGCCAGCAGCTTCTCCTTAGCGGGAGGGCGAGAGACCCAGTACTTC. Translating gives CASSFSLAGGRETQYF. The genes are TRBV7-2 and TRBJ2-5, with 11 bases lining up with TRBD2. This CDR3 comprises 16 residues. Germline CDR1 SGHTA, CDR2 FQGNSA. Unmatched junction bases numbered 7, after V lost 3 bases and J lost 4 bases.

V and J are TRBV18 and TRBJ2-7, with 9 bases lining up with TRBD1. This CDR3 has 15 amino acids. Per germline, CDR1 KGHSH and CDR2 LQKENI. Trimming took 4 bases from V and 1 from J; bases not matched to a gene: 5. CDR3 sequence reads: CASSLVGQGSYEQYF. DNA of the CDR3: TGTGCCAGCTCACTCGTCGGACAGGGGTCCTACGAGCAGTACTTC.

The chain is built from TRBV5-1 and TRBJ2-2; 9 nucleotides agree with TRBD2. The CDR3 has 16 amino acids. Germline V gene data show CDR1 as SGHRS and CDR2 as YFSETQ. V was pared by 4 bases and J by 6 bases, with 10 bases of the junction left unmatched. Here the CDR3 reads CASSRLAGTSPGELFF. The CDR3 region has the DNA TGCGCCAGCAGCCGCCTGGCGGGGACTAGCCCCGGGGAGCTGTTTTTT. Variable domain in full (rest from reference TRBV5-1 and TRBJ2-2): KAGVTQTPRYLIKTRGQQVTLSCSPISGHRSVSWYQQTPGQGLQFLFEYFSETQRNKGNFPGRFSGRQFSNSRSEMNVSTLELGDSALYLCASSRLAGTSPGELFFGEGSRLTVL.

The J gene is TRBJ2-1, the V gene TRBV4-1; D gene unclear. Trimming cost V 5 bases and J 4 bases, with 6 bases left between them. Germline CDR1 is MGHRA and CDR2 is YSYEKL. This CDR3 has 12 residues. CDR3 sequence reads: CASSTTYNEQFF. The DNA of the CDR3 is TGCGCCAGCAGCACGACTTACAATGAGCAGTTCTTC.

The sample holds a few counts of this clone. The CDR3 spells CASSFGLNQPQHF. The CDR3 DNA reads as TGTGCCAGCAGTTTTGGCTTGAATCAGCCCCAGCATTTT. The rearrangement links TRBV28 to TRBJ1-5; D ambiguous. The CDR3 contains 13 residues. The germline gives CDR1 MDHEN, CDR2 SYDVKM. Trimming removed 3 bases from V and 4 bases from J, with 7 bases in between. Full variable domain (outside the CDR3, taken from reference TRBV28 and TRBJ1-5): DVKVTQSSRYLVKRTGEKVFLECVQDMDHENMFWYRQDPGLGLRLIYFSYDVKMKEKGDIPEGYSVSREKKERFSLILESASTNQTSMYLCASSFGLNQPQHFGDGTRLSIL.

This clone was seen a few times. V usage is TRBV10-3 and J usage is TRBJ1-2; 11 bases are a match to TRBD1. This CDR3 contains 14 residues. The J segment lost 7 bases and the V segment lost 6 bases, leaving 7 bases of the junction unmatched. The germline CDR1 and CDR2 sequences are ENHRY and SYGVKD. DNA for the CDR3: TGTGCCATCAGGGGACAGGGGGTAATAAGTGGCTACACCTTC. It is translated as CAIRGQGVISGYTF.

This clone came up a few times. The identical CDR3 is also encoded by other nucleotide sequences in the sample. The chain employs TRBV27 and TRBJ2-5, with a tentative D call TRBD2 (5 bases). V lost 6 bases and J lost 2, with 10 bases in between. The CDR3 consists of 13 residues. The germline V gene encodes CDR1 MNHEY and CDR2 SMNVEV (reference sequence). CDR3 protein: CASSSGNQETQYF. For the CDR3, the DNA is TGTGCCAGCAGCTCCGGGAATCAAGAGACCCAGTACTTC.

This clone was detected only a few times. This chain joins TRBV28 and TRBJ2-7; 11 bases match TRBD2. Germline V gene data show CDR1 as MDHEN and CDR2 as SYDVKM. The CDR3 length is 15 residues. Germline trimming cut 6 bases from V and 6 bases from J; bases unmatched to any gene: 10. Here the CDR3 DNA reads TGTGCCAGCAGCGGGTTCACTAGCGGGAGAGGCGAGCAGTACTTC. This gives the protein CASSGFTSGRGEQYF.

This clone came up a few times. This rearrangement joins TRBV4-1 to TRBJ2-3, with TRBD2 identical over 14 bases. The ends lost 2 bases at V and 1 base at J; junction bases unmatched: 5. The CDR3 is 18 residues long. Germline-derived CDR1 and CDR2 are MGHRA and YSYEKL. CDR3 amino acids: CASSQLGLAGGRTDTQYF. The CDR3 nucleotides are TGCGCCAGCAGCCAACTAGGACTAGCGGGAGGTCGCACAGATACGCAGTATTTT.

This clone was observed a handful of times. CDR3 sequence (DNA): TGTGCCAGCAGCTCCTTAGCTAGCGGGGGGCCTGTTGGAAATGAGCAGTTCTTC. Translating gives CASSSLASGGPVGNEQFF. The chain joins TRBV11-2 to TRBJ2-1; 11 bases are shared with TRBD2. J was trimmed by 7 bases and V by 4 bases; bases with no gene match: 15. The germline V gene has CDR1 SGHAT and CDR2 FQNNGV. The CDR3 has 18 amino acids.

A note on this clone: The same CDR3 also results from other DNA sequences found in this sample. The V call is TRBV20-1, the J call TRBJ2-5; D call uncertain. Between the trimmed V and J ends, which lost 0 bases and 4 bases, there was a span of 3 bases. The CDR3 covers 11 residues. The germline gives CDR1 DFQATT, CDR2 SNEGSKA (reference sequence). As DNA, the CDR3 is TGCAGTGCTAGAGATAGAGAGACCCAGTACTTC. Protein: CSARDRETQYF.

The chain uses TRBV27 and TRBJ2-7; 9 nucleotides match TRBD2. CDR1 is MNHEY, CDR2 SMNVEV, per germline (reference sequence). This CDR3 is 14 amino acids long. Trimming removed 3 bases from V and 4 bases from J; junction bases left unmatched: 4. The CDR3: CASSFIAGEYEQYF. DNA of the CDR3: TGTGCCAGCAGTTTCATAGCGGGAGAGTACGAGCAGTACTTC.

This chain joins TRBV4-3 and TRBJ2-1; 13 bases line up with TRBD2. The V gene end was trimmed by 2 bases and the J gene end by 9 bases; junction bases not matched to a gene: 10. The CDR3 length is 17 residues. The V gene's germline CDR1 is LGHNA and CDR2 YSLEER. The CDR3 DNA follows: TGCGCCAGCAGCCAAACCCCGACTAGCGGGGGGTCAGGTGAGCAGTTCTTC. Its protein product is CASSQTPTSGGSGEQFF.

This clone was picked up a small number of times. A junction end diverges from the germline sequence, so it may reflect a read error. The chain couples TRBV7-8 to TRBJ2-3; TRBD2 matches 9 bases. The V gene's germline CDR1 is SGHVS and CDR2 FQNEAQ. The CDR3 runs 13 residues. CDR3 in amino acids: CASSVAGADTQYF. The CDR3, as DNA: TGTGCCAGCAGCGTAGCGGGAGCAGATACGCAGTATTTT. The entire variable domain, with the rest obtained from reference TRBV7-8 and TRBJ2-3, is as follows: GAGVSQSPRYKVAKRGQDVALRCDPISGHVSLFWYQQALGQGPEFLTYFQNEAQLDKSGLPSDRFFAERPEGSVSTLKIQRTQQEDSAVYLCASSVAGADTQYFGPGTRLTVL.

This chain uses TRBV27 with TRBJ2-3; TRBD2 agrees at 13 bases. After removal of 3 bases from V and 2 bases from J, the junction contained 5 bases not matched to a gene. Germline V CDR1 and CDR2: MNHEY, SMNVEV (reference sequence). The CDR3 spans 17 residues. The CDR3 is CASSFSTSGGYTDTQYF. DNA of the CDR3: TGTGCCAGCAGTTTTTCGACTAGCGGGGGGTACACAGATACGCAGTATTTT.

This chain uses TRBV11-2 with TRBJ1-2, with 8 bases matching TRBD1. The CDR3 totals 14 residues. The J segment lost 5 bases and the V segment lost 2 bases, leaving 4 bases of the junction unmatched. The germline V gene encodes CDR1 SGHAT and CDR2 FQNNGV. CDR3 in amino acids: CASSLRTGLYGYTF. In DNA form, the CDR3 reads TGTGCCAGCAGCTTAAGGACAGGGTTATATGGCTACACCTTC.

V usage is TRBV7-9 and J usage is TRBJ2-1, with D possibly being TRBD2 (6 bases). The CDR3 has 15 residues. CDR1 SEHNR and CDR2 FQNEAQ come from the germline V gene (reference sequence). V was trimmed by 0 bases and J by 10 bases, leaving 16 bases between them. The CDR3 loop reads CASSLAGGGVAEQFF. The CDR3 DNA sequence: TGTGCCAGCAGCTTAGCGGGGGGAGGAGTTGCGGAGCAGTTCTTC.

This clone was seen only a few times. This chain joins TRBV5-6 and TRBJ2-6; weak D call: TRBD1 (5 bases). The V gene lost 2 bases and the J gene lost 0 bases, with 6 bases spanning the gap. Germline CDR1 and CDR2: SGHDT and YYEEEE. This CDR3 contains 15 residues. The CDR3 region has the DNA TGTGCCAGCAGCTTCAGGGCCTCTGGGGCCAACGTCCTGACTTTC. Residues: CASSFRASGANVLTF.

This sequence joins TRBV5-1 and TRBJ1-2, with 8 bases lining up with TRBD1. Germline assignment: CDR1 SGHRS and CDR2 YFSETQ. The CDR3 spans 15 residues. Unmatched junction bases numbered 3, after V lost 0 bases and J lost 2 bases. The CDR3 nucleotides read TGCGCCAGCAGCTTGGCCTCAGGGGGCAACTATGGCTACACCTTC. Translation gives CASSLASGGNYGYTF.

This chain uses TRBV9 with TRBJ2-5; D gene unclear. Germline lookup yields CDR1 SGDLS and CDR2 YYNGEE. This CDR3 has 15 amino acids. V was trimmed by 1 base and J by 4 bases, leaving 14 bases between them. This chain's CDR3 is CASSVSYGYGETQYF. The CDR3 DNA is TGTGCCAGCAGCGTAAGTTACGGGTATGGAGAGACCCAGTACTTC.

The rearrangement joins TRBV5-1 to TRBJ2-1; D is possibly TRBD1 (5 bases). CDR3 length: 15 residues. V gave up 4 bases and J gave up 0 bases, with 11 bases separating them. CDR1 and CDR2 from the germline V gene are SGHRS and YFSETQ. CDR3 in DNA: TGCGCCAGCAGCGGTGAAGGGGACTCCTACAATGAGCAGTTCTTC. Its translation is CASSGEGDSYNEQFF.

This clone appeared a few times. This rearrangement joins TRBV19 to TRBJ2-1; 14 bases fit TRBD2. The CDR3 sequence is 16 residues long. V gave up 9 bases and J gave up 10 bases; unmatched junction bases: 14. The germline CDR1 and CDR2 sequences are LNHDA and SQIVND (reference sequence). The CDR3 bases are TGTGCCAGCGTTAGGACTAGCGGGAGGCCGCTGGGGGAGCAGTTCTTC. This encodes CASVRTSGRPLGEQFF.

The rearrangement links TRBV6-6 to TRBJ2-7; 9 nucleotides align to TRBD2. Germline V lookup: CDR1 MNHNY, CDR2 SVGAGI (reference sequence). V was pared by 3 bases and J by 6 bases, with 3 bases of the junction left unmatched. The CDR3 runs 13 residues. DNA for the CDR3: TGTGCCAGCAGTTATAGCGGGGGCGGCGAGCAGTACTTC. Residues: CASSYSGGGEQYF.

The chain uses TRBV18 and TRBJ1-2; D possibly corresponds to TRBD1 (5 bases). CDR3 size: 14 residues. Germline CDR1 reads KGHSH; CDR2 reads LQKENI. V gave up 0 bases and J gave up 7 bases, with 12 bases separating them. Here the CDR3 DNA reads TGTGCCAGCTCACCACCATCTAGGGGTACTGGCTACACCTTC. Its protein is CASSPPSRGTGYTF.

V and J are TRBV5-1 and TRBJ2-3; possible D gene TRBD2, 6 bases. The V and J ends lost 5 bases and 0 bases respectively, with 13 bases between them. Germline V gives CDR1 SGHRS, CDR2 YFSETQ. This CDR3 comprises 15 residues. The CDR3 sequence: CASRPPGLSTDTQYF. The CDR3 bases are TGCGCCAGCAGACCTCCGGGACTCAGCACAGATACGCAGTATTTT.

This chain connects TRBV14 to TRBJ1-1; D is perhaps TRBD1 (5 bases). The CDR3 loop spans 18 amino acids. Germline lookup yields CDR1 SGHDN and CDR2 FVKESK. The V end was cut by 2 bases, the J end by 1 base, with 20 bases between. The CDR3 DNA reads TGTGCCAGCAGCCAATTAGGGGTACCGGGCCTGAAGAACACTGAAGCTTTCTTT. This encodes CASSQLGVPGLKNTEAFF. The variable domain in full, completed from reference TRBV14 and TRBJ1-1, reads EAGVTQFPSHSVIEKGQTVTLRCDPISGHDNLYWYRRVMGKEIKFLLHFVKESKQDESGMPNNRFLAERTGGTYSTLKVQPAELEDSGVYFCASSQLGVPGLKNTEAFFGQGTRLTVV.

The rearrangement uses TRBV5-1 and TRBJ2-5, with D tentatively TRBD1 (5 bases). This CDR3 spans 14 amino acids. V lost 4 bases to trimming and J lost 9 bases, with 19 bases between them. Germline V lookup: CDR1 SGHRS, CDR2 YFSETQ. For the CDR3, the DNA is TGCGCCAGCAGCCCTGGATTGGGGCGGTTTGCCCAGTACTTC. Translated, it gives CASSPGLGRFAQYF.